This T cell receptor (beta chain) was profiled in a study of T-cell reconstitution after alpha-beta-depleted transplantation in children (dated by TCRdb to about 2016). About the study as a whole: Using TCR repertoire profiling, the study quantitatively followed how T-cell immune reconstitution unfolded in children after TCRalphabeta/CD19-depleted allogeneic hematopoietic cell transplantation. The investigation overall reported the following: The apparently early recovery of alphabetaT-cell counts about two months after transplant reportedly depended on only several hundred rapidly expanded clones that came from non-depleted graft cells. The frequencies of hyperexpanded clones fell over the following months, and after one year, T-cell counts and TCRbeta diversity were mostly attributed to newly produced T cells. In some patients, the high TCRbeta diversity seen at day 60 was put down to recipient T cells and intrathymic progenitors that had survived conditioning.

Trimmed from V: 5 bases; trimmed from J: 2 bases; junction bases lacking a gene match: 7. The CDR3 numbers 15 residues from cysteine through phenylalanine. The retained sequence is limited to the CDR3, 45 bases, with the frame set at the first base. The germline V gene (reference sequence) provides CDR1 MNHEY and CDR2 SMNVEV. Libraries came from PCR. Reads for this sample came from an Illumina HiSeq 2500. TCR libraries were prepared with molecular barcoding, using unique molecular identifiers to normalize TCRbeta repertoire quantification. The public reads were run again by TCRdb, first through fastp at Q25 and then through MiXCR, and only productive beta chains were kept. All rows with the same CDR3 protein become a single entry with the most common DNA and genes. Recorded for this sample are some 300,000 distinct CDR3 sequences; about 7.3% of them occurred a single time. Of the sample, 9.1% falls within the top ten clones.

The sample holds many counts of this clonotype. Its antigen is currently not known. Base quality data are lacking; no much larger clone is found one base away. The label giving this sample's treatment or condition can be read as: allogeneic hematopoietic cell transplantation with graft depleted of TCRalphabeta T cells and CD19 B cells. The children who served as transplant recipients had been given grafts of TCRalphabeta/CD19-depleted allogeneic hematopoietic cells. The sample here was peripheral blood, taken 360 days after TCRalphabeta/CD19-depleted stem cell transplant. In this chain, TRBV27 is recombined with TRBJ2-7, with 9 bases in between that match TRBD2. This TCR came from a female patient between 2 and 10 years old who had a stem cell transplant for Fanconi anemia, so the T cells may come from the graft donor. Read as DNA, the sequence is TGTGCCAGCAGTGTCCTAGCGGGACTGGCCTACGAGCAGTACTTC. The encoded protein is CASSVLAGLAYEQYF.